The T cell receptor (beta chain) under discussion was sequenced for a study of blood T cell repertoires in COVID-19. Study at large: Sources were T cells, B-cell-depleted T cells, or PBMCs; the material itself was cDNA or gDNA.

The repertoire was sequenced with immunoSEQ multiplex PCR; TCRdb's copy has only in-frame clones and lacks some. The profile shows fewer than 300,000 clones, nearly 90% of them singletons. Germline V gene lookup returns CDR1 SGHNT and CDR2 YENEEA. The CDR3 runs to 15 residues. V dropped 7 bases and J dropped 0 bases, with 16 bases sitting between them. Sequenced input: peripheral blood. The chain recombines TRBV11-3 with TRBJ2-7, with D perhaps TRBD1 (6 bases). This TCR came from a woman in her 30s with acute or convalescent COVID-19. The CDR3 spells CASTNLGDNSYEQYF. CDR3 in DNA: TGTGCCAGCACCAACCTCGGGGACAACTCCTACGAGCAGTACTTC.